This TCR beta chain was retrieved from a study of T cells in localized non-small cell lung cancer. The assay was immunoSEQ multiplex PCR, and TCRdb's table has in-frame clones only and misses some. The sample consists of about 22,000 clones, less than 90% of them appearing once. This clonotype was obtained from a man aged 40 to 69 with stage II squamous cell lung carcinoma. Sequencing used PBMCs, obtained before any cancer treatment.

The CDR3 region is CASSGQSYGYTF. The DNA for the CDR3 is TGTGCCAGCAGTGGACAAAGCTATGGCTACACCTTC. V and J are TRBV2 and TRBJ1-2; D is ambiguous. Germline CDR1 and CDR2: SNHLY and FYNNEI. The CDR3 runs to 12 residues. With 4 bases removed from V and 4 bases from J, the gap between germline ends came to 7 bases.